This T cell receptor beta chain was profiled in a study of post-analysis software for immune sequencing data. Findings of the study overall: TRBV5-6, TRBV5-1 and TRBV20-1 belonged to a set of about 5 TRBV segments that were more frequent in patients than controls. Patients with multiple sclerosis recorded significantly lower normalized Chao1 diversity than controls, the study found. F-measure co-clustering was strong for batch-matched samples.

Unique molecular identifiers had been added to the TCR beta cDNA libraries. Around 500,000 cDNA molecules were obtained per 1 to 10 million input T cells. MiXCR, run by TCRdb on the PCR reads, gives a single entry per CDR3 protein. The table records 800,000 to 950,000 distinct CDR3 sequences, under 70% of them present only once. Germline V gene data show CDR1 as DFQATT and CDR2 as SNEGSKA (reference sequence). The CDR3 length is 19 residues. Losses at the gene ends were 0 bases for V and 0 bases for J; bases not matched to a gene: 11. As regards this clonotype: The antigen is not known.

This clonotype was sampled from a girl under 18 with multiple sclerosis. The J gene is TRBJ2-1, the V gene TRBV20-1, with 10 positions matching TRBD2. Sequencing used blood. The CDR3 DNA reads as TGCAGTGCTAGAGATCTCACTAGCGGGAAAAACCCCTCCTACAATGAGCAGTTCTTC. Encoded protein: CSARDLTSGKNPSYNEQFF.